Sequencing of this T cell receptor beta chain was carried out in a study of blood T cell repertoires in COVID-19. Turning to the study itself: Nucleic acid was either cDNA or gDNA, and it came from T cells, B-cell-depleted T cells, or PBMCs.

Germline CDR1 and CDR2: GTSNPN and SVGIG (reference sequence). This CDR3 is 12 amino acids long. The ends lost 4 bases at V and 7 bases at J; junction bases unmatched: 7. Seattle enrolled patients during active infection and tracked them longitudinally. In the original processing: Reference gene primer amplification gave estimated nucleated cell counts. TCRdb's copy holds only in-frame clones and misses some; the assay was immunoSEQ multiplex PCR. The DNA gave D and trimming, while V, J and clone size come from that table. The sample has about 530,000 clones, 70% to 90% seen once. The source of this sequence is a woman in her forties or fifties with COVID-19, enrolled during active disease. The chain recombines TRBV30 with TRBJ2-7; 7 bases are a match to TRBD2. Sequencing input: peripheral blood. This CDR3 reads CAWMGLPAEQYF. DNA of the CDR3: TGTGCCTGGATGGGACTACCAGCAGAGCAGTACTTC. Using reference TRBV30 and TRBJ2-7 for the parts outside the CDR3, the full variable domain is SQTIHQWPATLVQPVGSPLSLECTVEGTSNPNLYWYRQAAGRGLQLLFYSVGIGQISSEVPQNLSASRPQDRQFILSSKKLLLSDSGFYLCAWMGLPAEQYFGPGTRLTVT.